Listed below are T cell receptor beta chains from one sample, sequenced in a study of T-cell memory formation after mild COVID-19. From the 5' RACE reads, TCRdb called clonotypes with MiXCR, one entry per CDR3 protein. Of about 430,000 distinct CDR3 sequences in the sample, about 20% were seen once. The sequenced sample was PBMCs or a T cell subset sorted from them (not recorded which). These receptors were collected from a man aged 18-30 years who had mild COVID-19 (a few samples of this study predate the infection). Cell type and time point are not known. Each CDR3 is given with its conserved first and last residue. Each record gives: J gene, V gene, clone size, D gene, CDR3 protein, CDR3 DNA. A D gene is named only where the DNA matches it firmly. For some rows the clone size is stated as once, few or many, or as a class when expanded; others skip it.

J gene: TRBJ2-6
V gene: TRBV6-2/TRBV6-3
clone size: few
D gene: -
CDR3 protein: CASRVDGSANVLTF
CDR3 DNA: TGTGCCAGCCGTGTTGATGGTTCGGCCAACGTCCTGACTTTC

J gene: TRBJ2-5
V gene: TRBV21-1
clone size: -
D gene: -
CDR3 protein: CASSMGHRAYF
CDR3 DNA: TGTGCCAGCAGCATGGGTCATCGGGCCTACTTC

J gene: TRBJ1-5
V gene: TRBV6-1
clone size: -
D gene: -
CDR3 protein: CASMSGRQPQHF
CDR3 DNA: TGTGCCAGCATGTCAGGGCGACAGCCCCAGCATTTT

J gene: TRBJ1-2
V gene: TRBV27
clone size: -
D gene: -
CDR3 protein: CASSFRGRTF
CDR3 DNA: TGTGCCAGCAGTTTTCGGGGGAGAACCTTC

J gene: TRBJ2-2
V gene: TRBV12-3/TRBV12-4
clone size: few
D gene: -
CDR3 protein: CASSFYQGWTGELFF
CDR3 DNA: TGTGCCAGCAGTTTCTATCAGGGGTGGACCGGGGAGCTGTTTTTT

J gene: TRBJ2-1
V gene: TRBV20-1
clone size: few
D gene: TRBD2
CDR3 protein: CSARDVERGASYNEQFF
CDR3 DNA: TGCAGTGCTAGAGATGTCGAGCGGGGGGCTTCTTACAATGAGCAGTTCTTC

J gene: TRBJ2-2
V gene: TRBV9
clone size: few
D gene: -
CDR3 protein: CASNLLPDRPNTGELFF
CDR3 DNA: TGTGCCAGCAACCTACTACCAGACAGGCCGAACACCGGGGAGCTGTTTTTT

J gene: TRBJ1-1
V gene: TRBV4-3
clone size: -
D gene: -
CDR3 protein: CASSQVPGGGNTEAFF
CDR3 DNA: TGCGCCAGCAGCCAAGTTCCGGGAGGGGGGAACACTGAAGCTTTCTTT

J gene: TRBJ1-2
V gene: TRBV28
clone size: -
D gene: TRBD1
CDR3 protein: CASSRGNRGLYGYTF
CDR3 DNA: TGTGCCAGCAGCCGAGGGAACAGGGGGCTCTATGGCTACACCTTC

J gene: TRBJ2-3
V gene: TRBV6-2/TRBV6-3
clone size: -
D gene: -
CDR3 protein: CASLGGLSTDTQYF
CDR3 DNA: TGTGCCAGCCTCGGGGGACTCAGCACAGATACGCAGTATTTT

J gene: TRBJ2-1
V gene: TRBV6-5
clone size: -
D gene: -
CDR3 protein: CASSYYGYRSYNEQFF
CDR3 DNA: TGTGCCAGCAGCTATTACGGGTATAGGTCATACAATGAGCAGTTCTTC

J gene: TRBJ2-5
V gene: TRBV18
clone size: few
D gene: -
CDR3 protein: CASSPSEGLQETQYF
CDR3 DNA: TGTGCCAGCTCACCCTCGGAGGGCCTCCAAGAGACCCAGTACTTC

J gene: TRBJ2-3
V gene: TRBV7-2
clone size: few
D gene: TRBD2
CDR3 protein: CASSSFAGGAGDTQYF
CDR3 DNA: TGTGCCAGCAGCTCTTTCGCGGGGGGGGCCGGTGATACGCAGTATTTT

J gene: TRBJ2-1
V gene: TRBV20-1
clone size: -
D gene: TRBD2
CDR3 protein: CSAADRLASNEQFF
CDR3 DNA: TGCAGTGCGGCAGACCGACTAGCCTCCAATGAGCAGTTCTTC

J gene: TRBJ2-2
V gene: TRBV7-7
clone size: once
D gene: -
CDR3 protein: CASSPGGRELFF
CDR3 DNA: TGTGCTAGCAGCCCTGGGGGCCGGGAGCTGTTTTTT

J gene: TRBJ2-7
V gene: TRBV5-1
clone size: -
D gene: -
CDR3 protein: CASSGGSIGNEQYF
CDR3 DNA: TGCGCCAGCAGTGGGGGTAGTATCGGCAACGAGCAGTACTTC

J gene: TRBJ1-5
V gene: TRBV7-9
clone size: few
D gene: -
CDR3 protein: CASSLVRSGIDSNQPQHF
CDR3 DNA: TGTGCCAGCAGCCTAGTTCGGTCAGGGATCGATAGCAATCAGCCCCAGCATTTT

J gene: TRBJ2-1
V gene: TRBV12-3/TRBV12-4
clone size: few
D gene: -
CDR3 protein: CASTLRGNEQFF
CDR3 DNA: TGTGCCAGCACCCTTCGGGGTAATGAGCAGTTCTTC

J gene: TRBJ1-2
V gene: TRBV7-9
clone size: -
D gene: -
CDR3 protein: CASSQKDSYGYTF
CDR3 DNA: TGTGCCAGCAGCCAAAAGGACAGCTATGGCTACACCTTC

J gene: TRBJ1-1
V gene: TRBV30
clone size: -
D gene: -
CDR3 protein: CAWSASGGFGKAFF
CDR3 DNA: TGTGCCTGGAGTGCATCGGGGGGGTTTGGTAAAGCTTTCTTT

J gene: TRBJ2-2
V gene: TRBV5-5
clone size: -
D gene: TRBD2
CDR3 protein: CASSLGGLARPTGELFF
CDR3 DNA: TGTGCCAGCAGCTTGGGAGGACTAGCCAGGCCGACTGGGGAGCTGTTTTTT

J gene: TRBJ1-4
V gene: TRBV28
clone size: -
D gene: TRBD1
CDR3 protein: CASSFQGAANEKLFF
CDR3 DNA: TGTGCCAGCAGTTTCCAGGGGGCAGCTAATGAAAAACTGTTTTTT

J gene: TRBJ1-4
V gene: TRBV7-8
clone size: few
D gene: -
CDR3 protein: CASSLARGGLREKLFF
CDR3 DNA: TGTGCCAGCAGCTTAGCTCGAGGGGGGCTAAGGGAAAAACTGTTTTTT

J gene: TRBJ2-5
V gene: TRBV6-5
clone size: few
D gene: TRBD2
CDR3 protein: CASSYKGGETQYF
CDR3 DNA: TGTGCCAGCAGTTACAAGGGAGGGGAGACCCAGTACTTC

J gene: TRBJ2-5
V gene: TRBV6-6
clone size: -
D gene: -
CDR3 protein: CASTTQAGRRETQYF
CDR3 DNA: TGTGCCAGCACGACCCAGGCGGGACGGAGGGAGACCCAGTACTTC

J gene: TRBJ1-6
V gene: TRBV5-1
clone size: -
D gene: -
CDR3 protein: CASSSGIAGVDNSPLHF
CDR3 DNA: TGCGCCAGCAGCTCGGGCATCGCAGGCGTTGATAATTCACCCCTCCACTTT

J gene: TRBJ2-7
V gene: TRBV5-1
clone size: many
D gene: -
CDR3 protein: CASSPQTGPQEKYF
CDR3 DNA: TGCGCCAGCAGCCCTCAGACCGGGCCCCAGGAGAAGTACTTC

J gene: TRBJ2-1
V gene: TRBV7-2
clone size: many
D gene: -
CDR3 protein: CASSLVLRGGNEQFF
CDR3 DNA: TGTGCCAGCAGCTTAGTTCTTCGGGGTGGCAATGAGCAGTTCTTC

J gene: TRBJ1-3
V gene: TRBV3-1
clone size: few
D gene: -
CDR3 protein: CATTTMHSGNTIYF
CDR3 DNA: TGTGCCACTACGACGATGCACTCTGGAAACACCATATATTTT

J gene: TRBJ1-3
V gene: TRBV20-1
clone size: -
D gene: TRBD1
CDR3 protein: CSARGLTGVEGNTIYF
CDR3 DNA: TGCAGTGCTAGGGGTCTTACAGGGGTCGAAGGAAACACCATATATTTT

J gene: TRBJ1-2
V gene: TRBV10-3
clone size: few
D gene: TRBD1
CDR3 protein: CAISYRQGDGYTF
CDR3 DNA: TGTGCCATCAGTTATCGACAGGGGGATGGCTACACCTTC

J gene: TRBJ2-3
V gene: TRBV19
clone size: few
D gene: -
CDR3 protein: CASSISLEQDRTDTQYF
CDR3 DNA: TGTGCCAGTAGTATATCTTTGGAACAGGACCGCACAGATACGCAGTATTTT

J gene: TRBJ1-1
V gene: TRBV2
clone size: -
D gene: -
CDR3 protein: CAGNLVESTEAFF
CDR3 DNA: TGTGCCGGAAACCTGGTAGAGAGCACTGAAGCTTTCTTT

J gene: TRBJ2-5
V gene: TRBV9
clone size: -
D gene: -
CDR3 protein: CASSPAPTEPSTQYF
CDR3 DNA: TGTGCCAGCAGCCCCGCCCCGACTGAACCCTCAACCCAGTACTTC

J gene: TRBJ2-6
V gene: TRBV6-1
clone size: few
D gene: -
CDR3 protein: CASTTNSGANVLTF
CDR3 DNA: TGTGCCAGCACCACAAATTCTGGGGCCAACGTCCTGACTTTC

J gene: TRBJ2-3
V gene: TRBV28
clone size: once
D gene: TRBD2
CDR3 protein: CASTLLPGLAEHTQYF
CDR3 DNA: TGTGCCAGCACCCTCCTGCCGGGACTAGCGGAGCATACGCAGTATTTT

J gene: TRBJ1-6
V gene: TRBV20-1
clone size: -
D gene: -
CDR3 protein: CSASPRGFRSPLHF
CDR3 DNA: TGCAGTGCTAGCCCCAGGGGATTTAGATCACCCCTCCACTTT

J gene: TRBJ1-5
V gene: TRBV5-1
clone size: -
D gene: TRBD1
CDR3 protein: CASSLGTGSNQPQHF
CDR3 DNA: TGCGCCAGCAGCCTAGGGACAGGCTCTAATCAGCCCCAGCATTTT

J gene: TRBJ1-1
V gene: TRBV7-2
clone size: many
D gene: -
CDR3 protein: CASSLVTGGGTEAFF
CDR3 DNA: TGTGCCAGCAGCTTAGTGACAGGTGGAGGCACTGAAGCTTTCTTT

J gene: TRBJ2-3
V gene: TRBV14
clone size: -
D gene: TRBD2
CDR3 protein: CASSQVGTSPDTQYF
CDR3 DNA: TGTGCCAGCAGCCAAGTCGGGACTAGCCCAGATACGCAGTATTTT

J gene: TRBJ2-3
V gene: TRBV20-1
clone size: -
D gene: -
CDR3 protein: CSAWSRFRDTQYF
CDR3 DNA: TGCAGTGCTTGGTCCCGTTTTAGGGATACGCAGTATTTT

J gene: TRBJ2-7
V gene: TRBV10-3
clone size: many
D gene: -
CDR3 protein: CAISPGTGHPYEQYF
CDR3 DNA: TGTGCCATCAGCCCGGGGACCGGACATCCTTACGAGCAGTACTTC

J gene: TRBJ2-1
V gene: TRBV6-2/TRBV6-3
clone size: -
D gene: -
CDR3 protein: CASRQASREQFF
CDR3 DNA: TGTGCCAGCCGTCAGGCTAGCAGGGAGCAGTTCTTC

J gene: TRBJ2-3
V gene: TRBV15
clone size: few
D gene: -
CDR3 protein: CATSSSKGDTQYF
CDR3 DNA: TGTGCCACCAGCAGTTCCAAGGGGGATACGCAGTATTTT

J gene: TRBJ2-3
V gene: TRBV20-1
clone size: -
D gene: -
CDR3 protein: CSARDLTRGLTDTQYF
CDR3 DNA: TGCAGTGCTAGAGATCTTACTAGAGGACTCACAGATACGCAGTATTTT

J gene: TRBJ2-1
V gene: TRBV5-1
clone size: -
D gene: -
CDR3 protein: CASSLAPTQNRVNEQFF
CDR3 DNA: TGCGCCAGCAGCTTGGCCCCGACTCAAAACAGGGTCAATGAGCAGTTCTTC

J gene: TRBJ1-5
V gene: TRBV5-1
clone size: few
D gene: TRBD1
CDR3 protein: CASSQWDSVRQPQHF
CDR3 DNA: TGCGCCAGCAGCCAATGGGACAGCGTCAGGCAGCCCCAGCATTTT

J gene: TRBJ2-7
V gene: TRBV7-3
clone size: -
D gene: TRBD1
CDR3 protein: CASSLKPGQSYEQYF
CDR3 DNA: TGTGCCAGCAGCCTCAAACCGGGACAGAGCTACGAGCAGTACTTC

J gene: TRBJ1-4
V gene: TRBV6-5
clone size: -
D gene: TRBD1
CDR3 protein: CASSSPGQGPRKLFF
CDR3 DNA: TGTGCCAGCAGTTCCCCGGGACAGGGGCCCCGAAAACTGTTTTTT

J gene: TRBJ2-2
V gene: TRBV2
clone size: few
D gene: -
CDR3 protein: CASSSPLNLRDTGELFF
CDR3 DNA: TGTGCCAGCAGCAGTCCCTTAAACCTTCGGGACACCGGGGAGCTGTTTTTT

J gene: TRBJ2-3
V gene: TRBV2
clone size: -
D gene: -
CDR3 protein: CASSPPWDTQYF
CDR3 DNA: TGTGCCAGCAGCCCCCCTTGGGATACGCAGTATTTT

J gene: TRBJ1-2
V gene: TRBV5-1
clone size: -
D gene: -
CDR3 protein: CASSLVPQEGYTF
CDR3 DNA: TGCGCCAGCAGCTTGGTCCCCCAAGAGGGCTACACCTTC

J gene: TRBJ1-1
V gene: TRBV5-1
clone size: few
D gene: TRBD1
CDR3 protein: CASSIGTAVMNTEAFF
CDR3 DNA: TGCGCCAGCAGTATTGGGACAGCCGTCATGAACACTGAAGCTTTCTTT

J gene: TRBJ2-1
V gene: TRBV5-1
clone size: few
D gene: -
CDR3 protein: CASSLNRDKAQFF
CDR3 DNA: TGCGCCAGCAGCTTGAATAGGGACAAAGCGCAGTTCTTC

J gene: TRBJ1-1
V gene: TRBV4-2
clone size: -
D gene: TRBD1
CDR3 protein: CASSQDPQGDTEAFF
CDR3 DNA: TGTGCCAGCAGCCAAGACCCCCAGGGGGACACTGAAGCTTTCTTT